Here is one T cell receptor beta chain with its context. Its cognate antigen is unknown. Use of 60 Vbeta and 13 Jbeta primers characterized the PCR. Here immunoSEQ multiplex PCR was the method, and the copy in TCRdb shows in-frame clones only, minus some. Altogether approximately 120,000 clones are present, around three quarters being singletons, with the ten largest covering about 6%. This entry is derived from a study of cytomegalovirus exposure and HLA in healthy donors. Looking at the study overall: Approximately 80 million unique TCRs, all from HLA-typed donors, were included in an early release of the data. General observations from the study: Accurate HLA-A and HLA-B prediction from TCR beta sequences was reported for most subjects. Most likely, a cluster of highly shared sequence variants arose as a sequencing artifact.

Germline CDR1 is SGHDN and CDR2 is FVKESK. J was trimmed by 7 bases and V by 6 bases; bases with no gene match: 4. CDR3 length: 12 amino acids. V and J are TRBV14 and TRBJ2-5; 8 bases agree with TRBD2. This TCR was sampled from a middle-aged woman in good health and CMV-seronegative. Sequencing was performed on PBMCs. CDR3 in amino acids: CASRLSGGTQYF. Written as DNA, the CDR3 is TGTGCCAGCAGGTTAAGCGGGGGGACCCAGTACTTC.